This T cell receptor (beta chain) was recovered during a study of cytomegalovirus exposure and HLA in healthy donors. Background on the study: Among the roughly 400 genotyped donors, 81% were placed in the Caucasian-associated ancestry cluster. Study-wide findings and caveats: The only immune exposure information that was available was CMV serostatus. Follow-up analysis seemed to connect common viral pathogens with several of the most significant clusters identified. Reports indicate that TCR beta sequences accurately predicted the HLA-A and HLA-B alleles of most subjects.

To note about this clone: Antigen: not known.

Use of 60 Vbeta and 13 Jbeta primers characterized the PCR. Clones were sequenced by immunoSEQ multiplex PCR, and TCRdb holds only the in-frame ones, with some missing. This table has under 200,000 clones, roughly 71% appearing once. The clonotype comes from a male donor in good health and CMV-seropositive. What was sequenced was PBMCs.

The CDR3 reads CASSLGWGDPYEQYF. The CDR3 nucleotides are TGTGCCAGCAGCTTGGGGTGGGGGGACCCCTACGAGCAGTACTTC. The rearrangement uses TRBV5-6 and TRBJ2-5; perhaps TRBD2 as D (6 bases). The J call may not be correct, given that the DNA end is closer to TRBJ2-7. CDR3 length: 15 amino acids. The germline gives CDR1 SGHDT, CDR2 YYEEEE.